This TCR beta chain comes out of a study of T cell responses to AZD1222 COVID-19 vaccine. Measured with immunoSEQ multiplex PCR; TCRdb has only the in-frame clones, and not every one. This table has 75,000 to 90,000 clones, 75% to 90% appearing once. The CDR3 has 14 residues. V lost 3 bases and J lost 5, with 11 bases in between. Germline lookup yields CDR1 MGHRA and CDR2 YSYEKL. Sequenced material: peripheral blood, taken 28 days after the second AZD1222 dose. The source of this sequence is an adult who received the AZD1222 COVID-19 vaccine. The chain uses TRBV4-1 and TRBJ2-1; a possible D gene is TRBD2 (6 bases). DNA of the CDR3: TGCGCCAGCAGCCATCTGACGGGGGACAATGAGCAGTTCTTC. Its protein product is CASSHLTGDNEQFF.